This T cell receptor (beta chain) was obtained from a study of beta chain features in type 1 diabetes. Points from the study as a whole: All four CD4+ subsets from Type 1 diabetes patients carried moderately but significantly shorter TCRB CDR3s. Any role of HLA type in TCRB rearrangement remained unresolved here.

Only a few counts were recorded for this clone. Its antigen is as yet unknown. The authors reverse transcribed all of the isolated RNA, so sequencing captured expressed TCRB transcripts. Sequencing was performed with immunoSEQ multiplex PCR; in TCRdb, only in-frame clones are kept and a portion is missing. In the table there are some 900,000 clones, around a sixth of which are singletons. Trimming removed 2 bases from V and 5 bases from J, with 9 bases in between. Germline CDR1 is SGHRS and CDR2 is YFSETQ. The CDR3 contains 13 residues. The source of this sequence is a woman aged 18-35 years in good health. The sequenced material came from naive CD4+ T cells from blood. This chain uses TRBV5-1 with TRBJ2-3, with a tentative D call TRBD2 (6 bases). The CDR3 nucleotides are TGCGCCAGCAGCTTCCTGGGGGGAGATACGCAGTATTTT. Translated: CASSFLGGDTQYF.